These 18 T cell receptor beta chains share one sample of origin, sequenced in a study of Graves' ophthalmopathy and Graves' hyperthyroidism. Amplified TCR beta CDR3 regions were obtained using RNA transcripts as template. First-round RT-PCR employed HTBI primers, with a second-round multiplex PCR after it. Via MiXCR, TCRdb re-called the multiplex PCR reads, giving one row per CDR3 protein. The repertoire holds about 210,000 distinct CDR3 sequences, with under 30% as singletons. The sample comprised peripheral blood. The receptors originated from a man aged 45-65 years with Graves' ophthalmopathy.

This clonotype showed up many times. The chain carries TRBV28 and TRBJ1-1, with unresolved D. Germline V CDR1 and CDR2: MDHEN, SYDVKM. There are 14 residues in the CDR3. With 5 bases removed from V and 1 base from J, the gap between germline ends came to 11 bases. The CDR3 sequence is CASSPSSRNTEAFF. CDR3 bases: TGTGCCAGCAGTCCCTCCTCCCGGAACACTGAAGCTTTCTTT.

V and J are TRBV11-2 and TRBJ1-1, with a tentative D call TRBD1 (6 bases). The CDR3 is 16 residues long. Germline CDR1 reads SGHAT; CDR2 reads FQNNGV. The V end was cut by 0 bases, the J end by 0 bases, with 11 bases between. CDR3 DNA sequence: TGTGCCAGCAGCTTAGACGGGGGCGGGATGAACACTGAAGCTTTCTTT. Translating it yields CASSLDGGGMNTEAFF. The full variable domain, in which reference TRBV11-2 and TRBJ1-1 provide the parts outside the CDR3, is EAGVAQSPRYKIIEKRQSVAFWCNPISGHATLYWYQQILGQGPKLLIQFQNNGVVDDSQLPKDRFSAERLKGVDSTLKIQPAKLEDSAVYLCASSLDGGGMNTEAFFGQGTRLTVV.

There are many counts of this clonotype. V gene TRBV19 combines with J gene TRBJ1-1; D remains ambiguous. The germline V and J ends were trimmed by 7 bases and 2 bases, with 11 bases remaining between them. Germline CDR1 LNHDA, CDR2 SQIVND (reference sequence). This CDR3 has 13 residues. CDR3 coding DNA: TGTGCCAGTACCCAACACCTTAACACTGAAGCTTTCTTT. This encodes CASTQHLNTEAFF.

This clonotype was detected ten times or more. The V gene is TRBV5-5, the J gene TRBJ1-2, with D unresolved. This CDR3 region has 13 residues. Germline V CDR1 and CDR2: SGHKS, YYEKEE (reference sequence). The V gene lost 2 bases and the J gene lost 3 bases, with 8 bases spanning the gap. DNA for the CDR3: TGTGCCAGCAGCTTTATCGAAGACTATGGCTACACCTTC. Translation gives CASSFIEDYGYTF.

There are many counts of this clonotype. This sequence joins TRBV6-1 and TRBJ1-1, with a tentative D call TRBD1 (5 bases). Per the germline V gene, CDR1 is MNHNS and CDR2 is SASEGT. The CDR3 extends over 13 amino acids. Trimming cost V 2 bases and J 8 bases, with 12 bases left between them. As DNA, the CDR3 is TGTGCCAGCAGTGAAAGACAGAGAATAGAAGCTTTCTTT. Translated: CASSERQRIEAFF.

The chain carries TRBV6-1 and TRBJ2-1; TRBD2 aligns across 14 bases. Per germline, CDR1 MNHNS and CDR2 SASEGT. The length of the CDR3 is 19 residues. With V trimmed by 4 bases and J by 7 bases, 15 bases remained unmatched. CDR3 protein: CASSAGLAGATHVRNEQFF. DNA of the CDR3: TGTGCCAGCAGTGCGGGACTAGCGGGGGCCACCCACGTGAGGAATGAGCAGTTCTTC.

This clonotype was recorded many times. This rearrangement joins TRBV28 to TRBJ2-7; D unclear. The ends were cut back, 5 bases at V and 5 bases at J, with 16 bases in the middle. CDR1 and CDR2 (germline): MDHEN, SYDVKM. CDR3 size: 14 residues. The CDR3 nucleotides read TGTGCCAGCAGTCCTTACGATCCTACGGACGAGCAGTACTTC. This codes for CASSPYDPTDEQYF.

The chain combines TRBV20-1 with TRBJ1-1, with TRBD1 as a possible D gene (5 bases). The CDR3 covers 11 residues. Germline-derived CDR1 and CDR2 are DFQATT and SNEGSKA (reference sequence). V lost 3 bases to trimming and J lost 7 bases, with 9 bases between them. This chain's CDR3 is CSASRDGEAFF. The CDR3 nucleotides are TGCAGTGCTAGCCGGGACGGTGAAGCTTTCTTT.

This clonotype came up once. This chain connects TRBV28 to TRBJ2-7, with D tentatively TRBD1 (6 bases). CDR3 length: 15 residues. Germline CDR1 is MDHEN and CDR2 is SYDVKM. V shed 5 bases and J shed 7 bases, with 21 bases lying between them. CDR3 residues: CASSPSGTLRQEQYF. The CDR3 coding sequence is TGTGCCAGCAGTCCCTCCGGGACACTCCGTCAAGAGCAGTACTTC.

This clonotype was counted only a few times. The V gene is TRBV7-2, the J gene TRBJ2-7; D is uncertain. CDR3 size: 12 residues. The V end lost 1 base, the J end lost 9 bases, and 10 bases lay between the germline ends. CDR1 and CDR2 (germline): SGHTA, FQGNSA. The CDR3 spells CASSLDLVGQYF. In nucleotides, the CDR3 is TGTGCCAGCAGCTTAGATCTGGTAGGGCAGTACTTC. The full variable domain, in which reference TRBV7-2 and TRBJ2-7 provide the parts outside the CDR3, is GAGVSQSPSNKVTEKGKDVELRCDPISGHTALYWYRQSLGQGLEFLIYFQGNSAPDKSGLPSDRFSAERTGGSVSTLTIQRTQQEDSAVYLCASSLDLVGQYFGPGTRLTVT.

The rearrangement uses TRBV2 and TRBJ1-5, with D hard to call. The germline gives CDR1 SNHLY, CDR2 FYNNEI. This CDR3 contains 13 residues. With 5 bases removed from V and 5 bases from J, the gap between germline ends came to 10 bases. The CDR3 loop is CASSLTVDQPQHF. CDR3 sequence (DNA): TGTGCCAGCAGTTTAACCGTGGATCAGCCCCAGCATTTT.

The chain couples TRBV6-1 to TRBJ2-7, with 7 bases fitting TRBD2. V was pared by 5 bases and J by 5 bases, with 9 bases of the junction left unmatched. There are 14 residues in the CDR3. Germline V gives CDR1 MNHNS, CDR2 SASEGT. Here the CDR3 DNA reads TGTGCCAGCAGTCCATTGAGGCGGGAGAACGAGCAGTACTTC. This encodes CASSPLRRENEQYF.

The genes are TRBV29-1 and TRBJ2-5; TRBD2 aligns across 7 bases. CDR3 length: 12 amino acids. Germline CDR1 reads SQVTM; CDR2 reads ANQGSEA. V gave up 4 bases and J gave up 5 bases; unmatched junction bases: 4. CDR3 DNA sequence: TGCAGCGTTGGGGGAGGGGAGGAGACCCAGTACTTC. It yields the protein CSVGGGEETQYF.

Many counts were recorded for this clonotype. This rearrangement joins TRBV28 to TRBJ1-2, with D unclear. The CDR3 is 13 residues long. Germline V CDR1 and CDR2: MDHEN, SYDVKM. V was clipped by 5 bases and J by 2 bases, with 9 bases between them. The CDR3 loop is CASSPTPNYGYTF. Written as DNA, the CDR3 is TGTGCCAGCAGTCCGACACCAAACTATGGCTACACCTTC.

The sample holds many counts of this clonotype. The chain couples TRBV4-3 to TRBJ2-7, with D tentatively TRBD2 (7 bases). The CDR3 consists of 15 residues. Trimming stripped 3 bases from V and 3 bases from J, with 15 bases between. From germline, CDR1 is LGHNA and CDR2 YSLEER. The CDR3 here is CASSQGQGGGYEQYF. For the CDR3, the DNA is TGCGCCAGCAGCCAGGGACAAGGGGGGGGCTACGAGCAGTACTTC.

This clonotype was seen ten or more times. The chain links TRBV7-2 to TRBJ2-7; D is possibly TRBD1 (5 bases). In germline, CDR1 is SGHTA, CDR2 FQGNSA. This CDR3 contains 12 residues. V lost 5 bases and J lost 6, with 11 bases in between. CDR3: CASSQQGIEQYF. The CDR3 nucleotides are TGTGCCAGCAGCCAGCAGGGTATCGAGCAGTACTTC. Combining the CDR3 with reference TRBV7-2 and TRBJ2-7 gives the whole variable domain GAGVSQSPSNKVTEKGKDVELRCDPISGHTALYWYRQSLGQGLEFLIYFQGNSAPDKSGLPSDRFSAERTGGSVSTLTIQRTQQEDSAVYLCASSQQGIEQYFGPGTRLTVT.

This clonotype came up many times. The chain links TRBV11-2 to TRBJ2-7, with D unclear. The germline V and J ends were trimmed by 1 base and 3 bases, with 7 bases remaining between them. Germline CDR1 reads SGHAT; CDR2 reads FQNNGV. CDR3 size: 13 residues. The CDR3 nucleotides are TGTGCCAGCAGCTTAGTAAGAGGCTACGAGCAGTACTTC. It encodes CASSLVRGYEQYF.

This clonotype has at least ten counts. The V call is TRBV20-1, the J call TRBJ2-4; the match to TRBD2 covers 9 bases. Germline lookup yields CDR1 DFQATT and CDR2 SNEGSKA (reference sequence). The J segment lost 7 bases and the V segment lost 0 bases, leaving 1 base of the junction unmatched. This CDR3 has 13 residues. The DNA for the CDR3 is TGCAGTGCTAGAGACAGCGGGAGGAACATTCAGTACTTC. Amino acids: CSARDSGRNIQYF.